This T cell receptor (beta chain) comes out of a study of OX40 agonist ivuxolimab in advanced cancers. Germline CDR1 reads SNHLY; CDR2 reads FYNNEI. The length of the CDR3 is 15 residues. The V end was cut by 5 bases, the J end by 0 bases, with 11 bases between. Here immunoSEQ multiplex PCR was the method, and the copy in TCRdb shows in-frame clones only, minus some. This sample has about 44,000 clones, with about 85% found just once. This specimen was CD4+ or CD8+ T cells sorted from blood, taken in a trial of the OX40 agonist ivuxolimab. The source is an adult with an advanced solid tumor such as melanoma, head and neck, liver or kidney cancer. This chain uses TRBV2 with TRBJ2-1; weak D call: TRBD1 (6 bases). CDR3 coding DNA: TGTGCCAGCAGTACCACAGGGAGCTCCTACAATGAGCAGTTCTTC. Translated: CASSTTGSSYNEQFF.